Below, 14 T cell receptor beta chains from the same sample are listed, as sequenced in a study of blood T cell repertoires in COVID-19. Assay used: immunoSEQ multiplex PCR; TCRdb lists only in-frame clones, some missing. The sample shows fewer than 450,000 clones, roughly 86% of them seen only once. The sample consisted of peripheral blood. All receptors derive from a woman between 70 and 85 years old with COVID-19, enrolled during active disease.

The chain recombines TRBV27 with TRBJ1-5, with D perhaps TRBD1 (6 bases). Looked up from germline, CDR1 is MNHEY and CDR2 is SMNVEV (reference sequence). The CDR3 runs 15 residues. Trimming removed 0 bases from V and 5 bases from J, with 11 bases in between. The CDR3 DNA follows: TGTGCCAGCAGTTTATCGTGGGGGCGAGATCAGCCCCAGCATTTT. It is translated as CASSLSWGRDQPQHF.

The chain is built from TRBV7-8 and TRBJ2-5; 7 positions match TRBD1. J was trimmed by 2 bases and V by 5 bases; bases with no gene match: 5. CDR1 and CDR2 from the germline V gene are SGHVS and FQNEAQ. CDR3 length: 14 amino acids. The chain's CDR3 is CASSISGQQETQYF. The DNA of the CDR3 is TGTGCCAGCAGCATATCGGGACAGCAAGAGACCCAGTACTTC.

This clone was counted many times. The genes are TRBV2 and TRBJ2-7; no clear D gene. The CDR3 is 14 residues long. V shed 3 bases and J shed 0 bases, with 9 bases lying between them. Germline CDR1 reads SNHLY; CDR2 reads FYNNEI. Written as DNA, the CDR3 is TGTGCCAGCAGTGACGCGGTTAGCTCCTACGAGCAGTACTTC. Encoded protein: CASSDAVSSYEQYF.

The chain carries TRBV29-1 and TRBJ1-3, with 8 positions matching TRBD1. CDR1 and CDR2 from the germline V gene are SQVTM and ANQGSEA. V gave up 7 bases and J gave up 4 bases; unmatched junction bases: 6. The CDR3 has 13 amino acids. The CDR3 nucleotides are TGCAGCGCCCTGACAGGGGTGGGAAACACCATATATTTT. This encodes CSALTGVGNTIYF.

The V gene is TRBV29-1, the J gene TRBJ2-7; 7 bases are shared with TRBD1. Looked up from germline, CDR1 is SQVTM and CDR2 is ANQGSEA. J was trimmed by 2 bases and V by 5 bases; bases with no gene match: 9. The CDR3 spans 14 residues. The CDR3 coding sequence is TGCAGCGTTACCACGCCTGACAGGGCCTACGAGCAGTACTTC. It encodes CSVTTPDRAYEQYF.

CDR3 bases: TGTGCCAGCAGCCCAGGCCTGGGAAACACCATATATTTT. This translates into CASSPGLGNTIYF. The chain couples TRBV11-2 to TRBJ1-3; D is unclear. Trimming shortened V by 5 bases and J by 4 bases, and 9 bases separated the two germline ends. The CDR3 sequence is 13 residues long. The V gene's germline CDR1 is SGHAT and CDR2 FQNNGV.

The genes are TRBV5-1 and TRBJ1-1, with 10 bases identical to TRBD1. The CDR3 covers 15 residues. Germline trimming cut 4 bases from V and 5 bases from J; bases unmatched to any gene: 8. Germline values: CDR1 SGHRS, CDR2 YFSETQ. DNA of the CDR3: TGCGCCAGCAGCACGAGCGGGGGACAGGGGACTGAAGCTTTCTTT. Translating it yields CASSTSGGQGTEAFF.

The chain's CDR3 is CASSYPGLAIETQYF. In DNA, the CDR3 is TGTGCCAGCAGTTACCCGGGACTAGCGATAGAGACCCAGTACTTC. This rearrangement joins TRBV6-2 or TRBV6-3 to TRBJ2-5; 10 bases are shared with TRBD2. The ends lost 2 bases at V and 4 bases at J; junction bases unmatched: 4. The CDR3 runs to 15 residues. Germline V gene sequence: CDR1 MNHEY, CDR2 SVGEGT.

The CDR3 here is CASSQRDRPYEQYF. CDR3 DNA: TGCGCCAGCAGCCAGAGGGACAGGCCCTACGAGCAGTACTTC. The chain has TRBV4-3 and TRBJ2-7, with 8 nucleotides matching TRBD1. The V and J ends lost 3 bases and 2 bases, in that order; junction bases with no gene match: 3. Germline values: CDR1 LGHNA, CDR2 YSLEER. The CDR3 runs to 14 residues.

This clone was found a few times. The CDR3 spells CASSPRGQGGYTGELFF. In nucleotides, the CDR3 is TGTGCCAGCAGCCCCCGCGGACAGGGGGGTTACACCGGGGAGCTGTTTTTT. The rearrangement uses TRBV7-2 and TRBJ2-2; TRBD1 aligns across 10 bases. Trimming at V came to 5 bases and at J to 3 bases, leaving 9 bases not matched to a gene. The CDR3 is 17 amino acids. Germline CDR1 and CDR2: SGHTA and FQGNSA.

V and J are TRBV7-3 and TRBJ2-5; 11 bases line up with TRBD2. The germline V gene has CDR1 SGHTA and CDR2 FQGTGA. With V trimmed by 5 bases and J by 3 bases, 5 bases remained unmatched. The CDR3 contains 15 residues. DNA of the CDR3: TGTGCCAGCAGCCGGACGACTAGCGGGAAAGAGACCCAGTACTTC. It codes for CASSRTTSGKETQYF.

The chain recombines TRBV11-2 with TRBJ2-3; D gene uncertain. There are 13 residues in the CDR3. V lost 7 bases and J lost 2, with 10 bases in between. CDR1 and CDR2 (germline): SGHAT, FQNNGV. The CDR3, as DNA: TGTGCCAGCAACAGATTTTCCACAGATACGCAGTATTTT. Encoded protein: CASNRFSTDTQYF.

The chain employs TRBV9 and TRBJ1-3; D might be TRBD1 (6 bases). The V end was cut by 4 bases, the J end by 0 bases, with 17 bases between. Per germline, CDR1 SGDLS and CDR2 YYNGEE. The CDR3 has 17 residues. The CDR3 loop is CASSLLSGGGSGNTIYF. The CDR3 nucleotides read TGTGCCAGCAGCCTCCTATCGGGGGGCGGCTCTGGAAACACCATATATTTT.

In DNA, the CDR3 is TGTGCCAGTCGGGACAGGGTGATAGGCTACACCTTC. Translation: CASRDRVIGYTF. V gene TRBV11-1 combines with J gene TRBJ1-2; TRBD1 agrees at 9 bases. V shed 9 bases and J 8 bases; nucleotides not matched to a gene: 7. The length of the CDR3 is 12 residues. Germline V CDR1 and CDR2: SGHAT, FQDESV (reference sequence).